Listed below are T cell receptor beta chains from one sample, sequenced in a study of vaccination and CD4 T cells after COVID-19. Which antigens these TCRs recognize remains unknown. TCRdb fed the PCR reads into MiXCR, producing one record per CDR3 protein. This sample yields about 17,000 distinct CDR3 sequences, of which roughly 54% are seen a single time; approximately 10% belongs to the top ten. The material sequenced was CD4+ T cells from blood, cultured in vitro. The receptors here all came from a human donor who had recovered from COVID-19. CDR3s include the opening cysteine and the closing phenylalanine or tryptophan. Fields, in order: J gene, D gene, V gene, clone size, CDR3 DNA, CDR3 protein. The D gene is left open where the match is weak. Some rows mark clone size as missing; the rest say once, few, many or name a class of expanded clone.

j_gene: TRBJ2-3
d_gene: TRBD1
v_gene: TRBV19
abundance: few
CDR3nt: TGTGCCAGTAGTTGGGACAGGGGAGGTACGCAGTATTTT
CDR3aa: CASSWDRGGTQYF

j_gene: TRBJ1-1
d_gene: -
v_gene: TRBV2
abundance: few
CDR3nt: TGTGCCTCAGGGGAGAACACTGAAGCTTTCTTT
CDR3aa: CASGENTEAFF

j_gene: TRBJ1-3
d_gene: TRBD1
v_gene: TRBV11-3
abundance: few
CDR3nt: TGTGCCAGCAGCTTACAAGGGGGCCTCTCTGGAAACACCATATATTTT
CDR3aa: CASSLQGGLSGNTIYF

j_gene: TRBJ1-2
d_gene: -
v_gene: TRBV20-1
abundance: few
CDR3nt: TGCAGTGCTAGAGGGAATGGAGGGGCCTATGGCTACACCTTC
CDR3aa: CSARGNGGAYGYTF

j_gene: TRBJ1-2
d_gene: -
v_gene: TRBV15
abundance: -
CDR3nt: TGTGCCACCAGCACTTATTCCGAGACAGTCTATGGCTACACCTTC
CDR3aa: CATSTYSETVYGYTF

j_gene: TRBJ1-6
d_gene: -
v_gene: TRBV9
abundance: -
CDR3nt: TGTGCCAGCAGCGACAGTATGATGCAGGGAACGGATAATTCACCCCTCCACTTT
CDR3aa: CASSDSMMQGTDNSPLHF

j_gene: TRBJ1-1
d_gene: -
v_gene: TRBV19
abundance: -
CDR3nt: TGTGCCAGTAGTATCGAAGGGAACACTGAAGCTTTCTTT
CDR3aa: CASSIEGNTEAFF

j_gene: TRBJ2-3
d_gene: -
v_gene: TRBV20-1
abundance: few
CDR3nt: TGCAGTGCTAGAGGTGCAGCAGGAAAAGATACGCAGTATTTT
CDR3aa: CSARGAAGKDTQYF

j_gene: TRBJ1-2
d_gene: TRBD1
v_gene: TRBV18
abundance: -
CDR3nt: TGTGCCAGCTCACCAGGGACAGGGATCTATGGCTACACCTTC
CDR3aa: CASSPGTGIYGYTF

j_gene: TRBJ1-5
d_gene: TRBD1
v_gene: TRBV6-1
abundance: -
CDR3nt: TGTGCCAGCAGAGGACAGGTTGATCAGCCCCAGCATTTT
CDR3aa: CASRGQVDQPQHF

j_gene: TRBJ1-3
d_gene: TRBD1
v_gene: TRBV20-1
abundance: few
CDR3nt: TGCAGTGCCTCAGGGGGCTCTGGAAACACCATATATTTT
CDR3aa: CSASGGSGNTIYF

j_gene: TRBJ1-2
d_gene: TRBD1
v_gene: TRBV7-2
abundance: few
CDR3nt: TGTGCCAGCAGCTCCGGACAGGGCGCCTTTGGCTACACCTTC
CDR3aa: CASSSGQGAFGYTF

j_gene: TRBJ2-3
d_gene: TRBD1
v_gene: TRBV5-4
abundance: -
CDR3nt: TGTGCCAGCAGCTTGCCCGGACAGGTATCCACAGATACGCAGTATTTT
CDR3aa: CASSLPGQVSTDTQYF

j_gene: TRBJ1-1
d_gene: -
v_gene: TRBV21-1
abundance: -
CDR3nt: TGTGCCAGCAGCCTGTCCTTTACTGAAGCTTTCTTT
CDR3aa: CASSLSFTEAFF

j_gene: TRBJ1-2
d_gene: -
v_gene: TRBV15
abundance: few
CDR3nt: TGTGCCACCAGCAGAGACGTCGCAGGGGTCTATGGCTACACCTTC
CDR3aa: CATSRDVAGVYGYTF

j_gene: TRBJ1-2
d_gene: -
v_gene: TRBV20-1
abundance: few
CDR3nt: TGCAGTGCATTTCAGGGGAACTATGGCTACACCTTC
CDR3aa: CSAFQGNYGYTF

j_gene: TRBJ1-5
d_gene: TRBD1
v_gene: TRBV19
abundance: -
CDR3nt: TGTGCCAGTAGTGCCCGAACAGGGGGCGCGCGTCAGCCCCAGCATTTT
CDR3aa: CASSARTGGARQPQHF

j_gene: TRBJ2-1
d_gene: TRBD1
v_gene: TRBV7-3
abundance: -
CDR3nt: TGTGCCAGCAGCTTAACTCGGACAGGCTCCTACAATGAGCAGTTCTTC
CDR3aa: CASSLTRTGSYNEQFF

j_gene: TRBJ2-1
d_gene: TRBD1
v_gene: TRBV18
abundance: -
CDR3nt: TGTGCCAGCTCATACCAGGGACAGGGGGCGTCGAATGAGCAGTTCTTC
CDR3aa: CASSYQGQGASNEQFF

j_gene: TRBJ2-1
d_gene: -
v_gene: TRBV30
abundance: -
CDR3nt: TGTGCCTGGAGTGCAGGAGCTTACAACAATGAGCAGTTCTTC
CDR3aa: CAWSAGAYNNEQFF

j_gene: TRBJ1-2
d_gene: -
v_gene: TRBV12-3/TRBV12-4
abundance: few
CDR3nt: TGTGCCAGCAGTTTGGCAGGGCTCTATGGCTACACCTTC
CDR3aa: CASSLAGLYGYTF

j_gene: TRBJ1-5
d_gene: -
v_gene: TRBV3-1
abundance: -
CDR3nt: TGTGCCAGCAGCCAAGGGTGGCCCCGGCCCAATCAGCCCCAGCATTTT
CDR3aa: CASSQGWPRPNQPQHF